This is a list of T cell receptor beta chains from one sample in a study of shared T cell receptors in the human thymus. Libraries were prepared by immunoSEQ multiplex PCR; TCRdb keeps only in-frame clonotypes and omits some of them. The sample consists of 720,000 or so clones, around 85% of them appearing once. These records were also assigned to another study, of human thymus T cells.

Sequencing was carried out using thymocytes. The origin of the receptors is a girl under three years old with a congenital heart defect. CDR3s include the opening cysteine and the closing phenylalanine or tryptophan. Each record gives: J gene, D gene, clone size, V gene, CDR3 DNA, CDR3 protein. D genes are given only for firm matches. Clone size appears in some rows only: once, few, many, or a class for an expanded clone.

J: TRBJ2-4
D: NA
size: NA
V: TRBV5-6
DNA: TGTGCCAGCAGCAATCCCAGGAAAAACATTCAGTACTTC
CDR3: CASSNPRKNIQYF

J: TRBJ1-6
D: TRBD1
size: NA
V: TRBV9
DNA: TGTGCCAGCAGCGCCCGTGACAGGGCCTTCTATAATTCACCCCTCCACTTT
CDR3: CASSARDRAFYNSPLHF

J: TRBJ1-1
D: NA
size: once
V: TRBV13
DNA: TGTGCCAGCAGCAGAGACAGTAAGATACCCGAAGCTTTCTTT
CDR3: CASSRDSKIPEAFF

J: TRBJ2-5
D: NA
size: NA
V: TRBV6-1
DNA: TGTGCCAGCATACCGCGGGGGCGAACTCAAGAGACCCAGTACTTC
CDR3: CASIPRGRTQETQYF

J: TRBJ2-7
D: NA
size: NA
V: TRBV23-1
DNA: TGCGCCAGCAGTCAATCACAGGATAGCTCCTACGAGCAGTACTTC
CDR3: CASSQSQDSSYEQYF

J: TRBJ1-5
D: TRBD1
size: once
V: TRBV19
DNA: TGTGCCAGTAGGATTACAGGGGAGCCCCAGCATTTT
CDR3: CASRITGEPQHF

J: TRBJ2-4
D: NA
size: NA
V: TRBV20-1
DNA: TGCAGTGCTAGGGTCAGAAACATTCAGTACTTC
CDR3: CSARVRNIQYF

J: TRBJ2-1
D: NA
size: NA
V: TRBV29-1
DNA: TGCAGCGTTGAGTCGGGGGGCCTTTACAATGAGCAGTTCTTC
CDR3: CSVESGGLYNEQFF

J: TRBJ1-2
D: TRBD1
size: NA
V: TRBV6-5
DNA: TGTGCCAGCAGAAGACAGGGGCGGGCTCTCTATGGCTACACCTTC
CDR3: CASRRQGRALYGYTF

J: TRBJ1-2
D: TRBD1
size: NA
V: TRBV9
DNA: TGTGCCAGCAGCGTCAAACCGGGACAGCCGAGCTATGGCTACACCTTC
CDR3: CASSVKPGQPSYGYTF

J: TRBJ1-4
D: NA
size: NA
V: TRBV7-6
DNA: TGTGCCAGCAGCCCACGCGCCGGAGCAACTAATGAAAAACTGTTTTTT
CDR3: CASSPRAGATNEKLFF

J: TRBJ1-1
D: TRBD1
size: NA
V: TRBV15
DNA: TGTGCCACCAGCAGAGTCGGGACAGGGGGTGATTCTAACACTGAAGCTTTCTTT
CDR3: CATSRVGTGGDSNTEAFF

J: TRBJ2-3
D: NA
size: NA
V: TRBV10-3
DNA: TGTGCCATCAGTGAGTCGGCGGGGTTTACAGATACGCAGTATTTT
CDR3: CAISESAGFTDTQYF

J: TRBJ2-2
D: TRBD1
size: NA
V: TRBV7-9
DNA: TGTGCCAGCAGCTGGGACAGGTCACAAACCGGGGAGCTGTTTTTT
CDR3: CASSWDRSQTGELFF

J: TRBJ1-1
D: NA
size: NA
V: TRBV4-3
DNA: TGCGCCAGCAGCCAATTGTTTACAGGGAACACTGAAGCTTTCTTT
CDR3: CASSQLFTGNTEAFF

J: TRBJ2-7
D: TRBD2
size: NA
V: TRBV2
DNA: TGTGCCAGCAGGGGGACTAGCGGGGGCCCTAGCTCCTACGAGCAGTACTTC
CDR3: CASRGTSGGPSSYEQYF

J: TRBJ1-5
D: NA
size: NA
V: TRBV21-1
DNA: TGTGCCAGCAGCAAAGTCACACAGGGTAATCAGCCCCAGCATTTT
CDR3: CASSKVTQGNQPQHF

J: TRBJ2-7
D: NA
size: NA
V: TRBV5-1
DNA: TGCGCCAGCAGCTGTAACGGGACCTACGAGCAGTACTTC
CDR3: CASSCNGTYEQYF

J: TRBJ2-3
D: TRBD1
size: NA
V: TRBV19
DNA: TGTGCCAGTAGCGGTGGACAGGGTAGTGCAGATACGCAGTATTTT
CDR3: CASSGGQGSADTQYF

J: TRBJ2-3
D: TRBD2
size: NA
V: TRBV9
DNA: TGTGCCAGCAGCGTAGGGACTAGCGGGAGCACAGATACGCAGTATTTT
CDR3: CASSVGTSGSTDTQYF

J: TRBJ1-3
D: NA
size: NA
V: TRBV4-1
DNA: TGCGCCAGCAGCCAAGAATCCGACACCATATATTTT
CDR3: CASSQESDTIYF

J: TRBJ2-3
D: NA
size: NA
V: TRBV28
DNA: TGTGCCAGCAGTTGCGGGACCACAGATACGCAGTATTTT
CDR3: CASSCGTTDTQYF

J: TRBJ1-5
D: NA
size: NA
V: TRBV30
DNA: TGTGCCTGGAGTGTACTGGCGGCAAATCAGCCCCAGCATTTT
CDR3: CAWSVLAANQPQHF

J: TRBJ1-4
D: TRBD1
size: NA
V: TRBV4-1
DNA: TGCGCCAGCAGCCAAGTTATTTCGACAGGGTTACGCGTAACTAATGAAAAACTGTTTTTT
CDR3: CASSQVISTGLRVTNEKLFF

J: TRBJ1-1
D: NA
size: once
V: TRBV7-2
DNA: TGTGCCAGCAGTGGTGGGCAGAGAGAAGCTTTCTTT
CDR3: CASSGGQREAFF

J: TRBJ1-2
D: TRBD1
size: NA
V: TRBV14
DNA: TGTGCCAGCAGCCCCGGGACAGTGGGCTATGGCTACACCTTC
CDR3: CASSPGTVGYGYTF

J: TRBJ1-1
D: NA
size: NA
V: TRBV6-1
DNA: TGTGCCAGCAGTGAAGTATTTTCTCTTCGAGTCAGGGTCGGTATGAACACTGAAGCTTTCTTT
CDR3: CASSEVFSLRVRVGMNTEAFF

J: TRBJ2-6
D: TRBD2
size: NA
V: TRBV25-1
DNA: TGTGCCAGCAGTTTGGGGGGGTCGACAGTTCTCGGGGCCAACGTCCTGACTTTC
CDR3: CASSLGGSTVLGANVLTF

J: TRBJ2-5
D: NA
size: once
V: TRBV5-1
DNA: TGCGCCAGCAGCTCGGTAATACGTGCGGAAGAGACCCAGTACTTC
CDR3: CASSSVIRAEETQYF

J: TRBJ2-1
D: TRBD1
size: NA
V: TRBV27
DNA: TGTGCCAGCAGTCCAGGGACAGGGGTAAACAATGAGCAGTTCTTC
CDR3: CASSPGTGVNNEQFF

J: TRBJ2-2
D: NA
size: NA
V: TRBV15
DNA: TGTGCCACCAGCAGAGATGGTAGGGGGGGGCGCAACACCGGGGAGCTGTTTTTT
CDR3: CATSRDGRGGRNTGELFF

J: TRBJ1-2
D: TRBD1
size: NA
V: TRBV18
DNA: TGTGCCAGCTCACTGCCCAGATGGGACAGGAGATCGAATGGCTACACCTTC
CDR3: CASSLPRWDRRSNGYTF

J: TRBJ2-5
D: NA
size: NA
V: TRBV6-5
DNA: TGTGCCAGCAGTTACAAGCAGGGGCGCAAAGAGACCCAGTACTTC
CDR3: CASSYKQGRKETQYF

J: TRBJ2-7
D: TRBD2
size: once
V: TRBV6-5
DNA: TGTGCCAGCAGTTACTCGGGGAGGGACGAGCAGTACTTC
CDR3: CASSYSGRDEQYF

J: TRBJ2-2
D: NA
size: NA
V: TRBV14
DNA: TGTGCCAGCAGTCTGGGGGGAGGGAACACCGGGGAGCTGTTTTTT
CDR3: CASSLGGGNTGELFF

J: TRBJ2-3
D: NA
size: NA
V: TRBV25-1
DNA: TGTGCCAGTGCGATACAGTGCACAGATACGCAGTATTTT
CDR3: CASAIQCTDTQYF

J: TRBJ1-6
D: TRBD1
size: NA
V: TRBV30
DNA: TGTGCCTGGAACCGGGGACAGGTTAATTCACCCCTCCACTTT
CDR3: CAWNRGQVNSPLHF

J: TRBJ2-1
D: TRBD1
size: NA
V: TRBV9
DNA: TGTGCCAGCAGCGTAGTACCGGGACAGGGGTCCTACAATGAGCAGTTCTTC
CDR3: CASSVVPGQGSYNEQFF

J: TRBJ1-1
D: NA
size: NA
V: TRBV30
DNA: TGTGCCTTGGGACACTCGAACACTGAAGCTTTCTTT
CDR3: CALGHSNTEAFF

J: TRBJ1-1
D: NA
size: NA
V: TRBV4-1
DNA: TGCGCCAGCAGCCAAGTTTTCCCCAGGGGTTCTGAAGCTTTCTTT
CDR3: CASSQVFPRGSEAFF

J: TRBJ1-2
D: TRBD1
size: NA
V: TRBV28
DNA: TGTGCCAGCAACAACATCGGCGGGACAGGGAACAACTATGGCTACACCTTC
CDR3: CASNNIGGTGNNYGYTF

J: TRBJ1-1
D: NA
size: NA
V: TRBV5-4
DNA: TGTGCCAGCAGCTTGGGGGGGCGGGGGCAGAAGAAGAACACTGAAGCTTTCTTT
CDR3: CASSLGGRGQKKNTEAFF

J: TRBJ1-1
D: NA
size: NA
V: TRBV7-2
DNA: TGTGCCAGCAGCTTAGCCGGCTGGGAGGACACTGAAGCTTTCTTT
CDR3: CASSLAGWEDTEAFF

J: TRBJ2-1
D: TRBD2
size: NA
V: TRBV9
DNA: TGTGCCAGCAGCGTAGCCCCCCCGACTAGACTAGCGGGGGGTCACAATGAGCAGTTCTTC
CDR3: CASSVAPPTRLAGGHNEQFF

J: TRBJ2-1
D: TRBD1
size: NA
V: TRBV29-1
DNA: TGCAGCGTTATTATCGGGACAGGGAAAAAAATCTCCTACAATGAGCAGTTCTTC
CDR3: CSVIIGTGKKISYNEQFF

J: TRBJ1-2
D: NA
size: NA
V: TRBV10-3
DNA: TGTGCCATCAGTGGACAGCATAACTATGGCTACACCTTC
CDR3: CAISGQHNYGYTF

J: TRBJ1-4
D: NA
size: NA
V: TRBV10-1
DNA: TGCGCCAGCAGTGAGACTGGGAGGGAAAAACTGTTTTTT
CDR3: CASSETGREKLFF

J: TRBJ1-1
D: NA
size: NA
V: TRBV5-6
DNA: TGTGCCAGCAGCCCCGGGGGCACTGAAGCTTTCTTT
CDR3: CASSPGGTEAFF

J: TRBJ2-3
D: NA
size: NA
V: TRBV6-1
DNA: TGTGCCAGCGGAGAGGAGGAGGGCACAGATACGCAGTATTTT
CDR3: CASGEEEGTDTQYF

J: TRBJ1-1
D: NA
size: NA
V: TRBV14
DNA: TGTGCCAGCAGCCTTGGGGGCGCGAACACTGAAGCTTTCTTT
CDR3: CASSLGGANTEAFF

J: TRBJ1-1
D: NA
size: NA
V: TRBV7-9
DNA: TGTGCCAGCGCCCCAGCCAGGTACACTGAAGCTTTCTTT
CDR3: CASAPARYTEAFF

J: TRBJ2-7
D: TRBD1
size: NA
V: TRBV4-1
DNA: TGCGCCAGCAGCCAAGCGGTACAGACAGGGGGCGCACCCTACGAGCAGTACTTC
CDR3: CASSQAVQTGGAPYEQYF

J: TRBJ2-7
D: TRBD1
size: NA
V: TRBV6-5
DNA: TGTGCCAGCAGTGTCCGGGACAGGCCCTACGAGCAGTACTTC
CDR3: CASSVRDRPYEQYF

J: TRBJ1-4
D: NA
size: NA
V: TRBV25-1
DNA: TGTGCCAGCAGTCCAGGGTGGGAGGTTGAAAAACTGTTTTTT
CDR3: CASSPGWEVEKLFF

J: TRBJ2-6
D: NA
size: NA
V: TRBV28
DNA: TGTGCCAGCATGACGGGTCTCGGTGGGGCCAACGTCCTGACTTTC
CDR3: CASMTGLGGANVLTF

J: TRBJ1-6
D: NA
size: NA
V: TRBV6-1
DNA: TGTGCCAGCAGTAGGACACGGGATAATTCACCCCTCCACTTT
CDR3: CASSRTRDNSPLHF

J: TRBJ2-1
D: NA
size: NA
V: TRBV7-2
DNA: TGTGCCAGCAGCCTCAGACTCCGGGTATTGAATGAGCAGTTCTTC
CDR3: CASSLRLRVLNEQFF

J: TRBJ2-1
D: NA
size: once
V: TRBV5-6
DNA: TGTGCCAGCAGCTTCTACGAGAGCTCCTACAATGAGCAGTTCTTC
CDR3: CASSFYESSYNEQFF

J: TRBJ1-5
D: NA
size: NA
V: TRBV6-1
DNA: TGTGCCAGCAGGAGTAGACAGGATAGCAATCAGCCCCAGCATTTT
CDR3: CASRSRQDSNQPQHF

J: TRBJ1-1
D: NA
size: NA
V: TRBV11-1
DNA: TGTGCCAGCAGCCCTCTCGCGTTCCAGGGCACTGAAGCTTTCTTT
CDR3: CASSPLAFQGTEAFF